The entry that follows covers one TCR beta chain sequence. Only in-frame clones appear in the TCRdb table, and some are missing; sequencing was by immunoSEQ multiplex PCR. The repertoire holds 80,000 to 100,000 clones, with less than 95% as singletons. The data were obtained in a study of blood T cell repertoires in COVID-19. The wider study: PBMCs, B-cell-depleted T cells, or T cells were the source of the cDNA or gDNA that made up the material.

V dropped 2 bases and J dropped 8 bases, with 8 bases sitting between them. The CDR3 covers 12 residues. Germline V gene sequence: CDR1 LGHDT, CDR2 YNNKEL (reference sequence). J is TRBJ2-3 and V is TRBV3-1 (or the pseudogene TRBV3-2); the D is unclear. The TCR originated in a man in his fifties or sixties with acute or convalescent COVID-19. Sequenced material: peripheral blood. The CDR3 nucleotides read TGTGCCAGCAGCCAATCCCCCGTTACGCAGTATTTT. Protein sequence: CASSQSPVTQYF.